This TCR beta chain was captured by sequencing in a study of blood T cell repertoires in COVID-19. Authors' processing steps: The authors estimated nucleated cell counts from reference gene primer amplification. Clones were read by immunoSEQ multiplex PCR, and TCRdb kept only the in-frame ones, dropping some. V, J and clone size were drawn from that table, and D and trimming were deduced from the DNA. This sample yields nearly 200,000 clones, of which 85% to 90% are seen a single time; 0.75% to 0.9% belongs to the top ten. Germline CDR1 reads SQVTM; CDR2 reads ANQGSEA. The CDR3 has 14 residues. Trimming pared 7 bases from V and 1 base from J, leaving 16 bases between. This clone was recorded a few times.

This chain joins TRBV29-1 and TRBJ1-1, with D possibly being TRBD1 (6 bases). Input material: peripheral blood. The TCR sequence derives from a woman in her seventies with acute or convalescent COVID-19. CDR3 sequence reads: CSASFGQKNTEAFF. The CDR3 DNA reads as TGCAGCGCCTCCTTCGGACAGAAGAACACTGAAGCTTTCTTT. The complete variable domain, with remaining parts taken from reference TRBV29-1 and TRBJ1-1, reads SAVISQKPSRDICQRGTSLTIQCQVDSQVTMMFWYRQQPGQSLTLIATANQGSEATYESGFVIDKFPISRPNLTFSTLTVSNMSPEDSSIYLCSASFGQKNTEAFFGQGTRLTVV.